A selection of T cell receptor beta chains follows, all from one sample in a study of long-term antiretroviral therapy in people with HIV. The table came from immunoSEQ multiplex PCR; TCRdb's copy has only in-frame clones and leaves some out. The sample consists of around 21,000 clones, approximately 80% of them appearing once. The sequencing here drew on unsorted PBMCs, taken 0.2 years after starting antiretroviral therapy. These receptors originate from a woman in her 30s with HIV. Both conserved end residues are part of each CDR3. Each record gives: clone size, J gene, V gene, D gene, CDR3 DNA, CDR3 protein. The D gene is left open where the match is weak. The size of a clone is reported for some rows only, either as once, few or many, or as a class for expanded clones.

size: once
J: TRBJ1-6
V: TRBV19
D: TRBD1
DNA: TGTGCCAGTAGTATAGGTTGGGACAGGCGGAATTCACCCCTCCACTTT
CDR3: CASSIGWDRRNSPLHF

size: NA
J: TRBJ2-3
V: TRBV5-6
D: TRBD1
DNA: TGTGCCAGCAGCTTGTACAGGGGAGTTGCAGATACGCAGTATTTT
CDR3: CASSLYRGVADTQYF

size: NA
J: TRBJ1-1
V: TRBV5-1
D: NA
DNA: TGCGCCAGCAGCTTGGCATCAACTGAAGCTTTCTTT
CDR3: CASSLASTEAFF

size: once
J: TRBJ2-1
V: TRBV5-1
D: TRBD2
DNA: TGCGCCAGCAGCAAGGGACTAGCGGGGACCAATGAGCAGTTCTTC
CDR3: CASSKGLAGTNEQFF

size: NA
J: TRBJ1-5
V: TRBV6-1
D: NA
DNA: TGTGCCGCCAGGGATAGCAATCAGCCCCAGCATTTT
CDR3: CAARDSNQPQHF

size: NA
J: TRBJ2-2
V: TRBV27
D: NA
DNA: TGTGCCAGCAGCGCTGTCACCGGGGAGCTGTTTTTT
CDR3: CASSAVTGELFF

size: NA
J: TRBJ1-5
V: TRBV30
D: TRBD1
DNA: TGTGCCTGGAGTACAGGGGGCTGGCATCAGCCCCAGCATTTT
CDR3: CAWSTGGWHQPQHF

size: once
J: TRBJ2-1
V: TRBV6-5
D: NA
DNA: TGTGCCAGCACTTCCGTTGGTCTAGGATACAATGAGCAGTTCTTC
CDR3: CASTSVGLGYNEQFF

size: NA
J: TRBJ1-1
V: TRBV7-8
D: NA
DNA: TGTGCCAGCAGCTTTGCCCCTCAAGGCAGGAAGAACACTGAAGCTTTCTTT
CDR3: CASSFAPQGRKNTEAFF

size: NA
J: TRBJ2-2
V: TRBV6-1
D: NA
DNA: TGTGCCAGCAGAGCACAGGATTCCGGGGAGCTGTTTTTT
CDR3: CASRAQDSGELFF

size: NA
J: TRBJ2-1
V: TRBV9
D: TRBD2
DNA: TGTGCCAGCAGCGTAGCGGGCGGGGGGCGGAATGAGCAGTTCTTC
CDR3: CASSVAGGGRNEQFF

size: NA
J: TRBJ1-1
V: TRBV19
D: NA
DNA: TGTGCCAGTAGTATATGGGGTGGGGACACTGAAGCTTTCTTT
CDR3: CASSIWGGDTEAFF

size: once
J: TRBJ1-5
V: TRBV18
D: TRBD1
DNA: TGTGCCAGCTCAGAGGGACAGGGAGGGTATCAGCCCCAGCATTTT
CDR3: CASSEGQGGYQPQHF

size: NA
J: TRBJ1-2
V: TRBV18
D: TRBD1
DNA: TGTGCCAGCTCTCCGGGACAGTCACGGAACTATGGCTACACCTTC
CDR3: CASSPGQSRNYGYTF

size: NA
J: TRBJ2-7
V: TRBV11-2
D: NA
DNA: TGTGCCAGCAGCCTGAGGGACTCCTACGAGCAGTACTTC
CDR3: CASSLRDSYEQYF

size: NA
J: TRBJ2-1
V: TRBV20-1
D: NA
DNA: TGCAGTGCTAGAGTCGGGCGGGAGCAGTTCTTC
CDR3: CSARVGREQFF

size: NA
J: TRBJ2-2
V: TRBV18
D: NA
DNA: TGTGCCAGCTCGCCTGACACTCTTAACACCGGGGAGCTGTTTTTT
CDR3: CASSPDTLNTGELFF

size: NA
J: TRBJ1-3
V: TRBV6-5
D: NA
DNA: TGTGCCAGCAGTTACCAAGGACAGAGTGGAAACACCATATATTTT
CDR3: CASSYQGQSGNTIYF

size: NA
J: TRBJ1-5
V: TRBV30
D: NA
DNA: TGTGCCTGGAGTAGGGGCAGGCCCTCCGGCAATCAGCCCCAGCATTTT
CDR3: CAWSRGRPSGNQPQHF

size: NA
J: TRBJ1-6
V: TRBV30
D: NA
DNA: TGTGCCTGGAGTACGCAGGGAGGTAATTCACCCCTCCACTTT
CDR3: CAWSTQGGNSPLHF

size: NA
J: TRBJ1-4
V: TRBV18
D: NA
DNA: TGTGCCAGCTCACCACGGGGCCGTGACGGAGAAAAACTGTTTTTT
CDR3: CASSPRGRDGEKLFF

size: NA
J: TRBJ2-1
V: TRBV5-8
D: NA
DNA: TGTGCCAGCAGTCCCGACGGGAGCTCCTACAATGAGCAGTTCTTC
CDR3: CASSPDGSSYNEQFF

size: NA
J: TRBJ2-7
V: TRBV11-2
D: TRBD1
DNA: TGTGCCAGCAGCCGATCGACAGGGCCCTACGAGCAGTACTTC
CDR3: CASSRSTGPYEQYF

size: few
J: TRBJ1-6
V: TRBV18
D: TRBD1
DNA: TGTGCCAGCTCACCTAAAATCGCGGGACAGAATTCACCCCTCCACTTT
CDR3: CASSPKIAGQNSPLHF

size: NA
J: TRBJ2-1
V: TRBV18
D: NA
DNA: TGTGCCAGCTCAACCGGGACCGCCGGGAACAATGAGCAGTTCTTC
CDR3: CASSTGTAGNNEQFF

size: NA
J: TRBJ2-2
V: TRBV5-1
D: TRBD2
DNA: TGCGCCAGCAGCCTGGGGGGGGCCGGGGAGCTGTTTTTT
CDR3: CASSLGGAGELFF

size: NA
J: TRBJ1-5
V: TRBV9
D: NA
DNA: TGTGCCAGCAGCGTAGGGGCTGGGGTGGGTCAGCCCCAGCATTTT
CDR3: CASSVGAGVGQPQHF

size: NA
J: TRBJ1-6
V: TRBV19
D: NA
DNA: TGTGCCAGTAGTCCCTCCTACAATTCACCCCTCCACTTT
CDR3: CASSPSYNSPLHF

size: NA
J: TRBJ2-5
V: TRBV7-9
D: TRBD2
DNA: TGTGCCAGCAGCTTGGGGCGGGGGGGCCGGGAGACCCAGTACTTC
CDR3: CASSLGRGGRETQYF

size: NA
J: TRBJ2-3
V: TRBV4-1
D: TRBD2
DNA: TGCGCCAGCAGCCAAGACGAGACTAGCGGGGGGGCTAAAGATACGCAGTATTTT
CDR3: CASSQDETSGGAKDTQYF

size: NA
J: TRBJ1-6
V: TRBV9
D: NA
DNA: TGTGCCAGCAGCGAGGACAGTCAAAGAGGCTCACCCCTCCACTTT
CDR3: CASSEDSQRGSPLHF

size: NA
J: TRBJ2-7
V: TRBV6-6
D: TRBD1
DNA: TGTGCCAGCAGTTACGACAGGGGGCGGCTCGAGCAGTACTTC
CDR3: CASSYDRGRLEQYF

size: NA
J: TRBJ1-6
V: TRBV6-1
D: TRBD1
DNA: TGTGCCAGCAGTGAAGCGGAGACAGGGGTGTATTCACCCCTCCACTTT
CDR3: CASSEAETGVYSPLHF

size: NA
J: TRBJ2-5
V: TRBV5-1
D: NA
DNA: TGCGCCAGCAGCTTTGGGGGTGAGACCCAGTACTTC
CDR3: CASSFGGETQYF

size: NA
J: TRBJ1-1
V: TRBV7-6
D: NA
DNA: TGTGCCAGCAGCTTAGGGGGAGGCTCTGAAGCTTTCTTT
CDR3: CASSLGGGSEAFF

size: NA
J: TRBJ2-7
V: TRBV9
D: TRBD2
DNA: TGTGCCAGCAGCGTACTAGCGGGGGGGCACGACGAGCAGTACTTC
CDR3: CASSVLAGGHDEQYF

size: NA
J: TRBJ1-1
V: TRBV2
D: NA
DNA: TGTGCCAGCAGGGTAGGGGGGAACACTGAAGCTTTCTTT
CDR3: CASRVGGNTEAFF

size: once
J: TRBJ2-7
V: TRBV29-1
D: NA
DNA: TGCAGCGTTGAAATCCAGGGGTACGAGCAGTACTTC
CDR3: CSVEIQGYEQYF